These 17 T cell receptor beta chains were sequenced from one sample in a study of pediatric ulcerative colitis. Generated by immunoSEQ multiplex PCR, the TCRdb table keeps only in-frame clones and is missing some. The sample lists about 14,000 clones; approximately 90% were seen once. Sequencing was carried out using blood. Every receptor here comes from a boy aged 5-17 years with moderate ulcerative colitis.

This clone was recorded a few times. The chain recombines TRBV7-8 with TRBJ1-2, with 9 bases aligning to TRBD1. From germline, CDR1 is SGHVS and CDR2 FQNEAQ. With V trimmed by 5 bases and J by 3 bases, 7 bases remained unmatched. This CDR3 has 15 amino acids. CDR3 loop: CASSPYRGLDYGYTF. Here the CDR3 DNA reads TGTGCCAGCAGCCCGTACAGGGGGCTTGACTATGGCTACACCTTC.

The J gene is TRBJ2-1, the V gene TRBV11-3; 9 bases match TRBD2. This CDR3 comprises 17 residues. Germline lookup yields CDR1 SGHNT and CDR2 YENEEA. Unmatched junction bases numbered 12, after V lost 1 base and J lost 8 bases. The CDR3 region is CASSLASGASNGDEQFF. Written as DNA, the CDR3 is TGTGCCAGCAGCTTAGCTAGCGGGGCCTCCAATGGGGATGAGCAGTTCTTC.

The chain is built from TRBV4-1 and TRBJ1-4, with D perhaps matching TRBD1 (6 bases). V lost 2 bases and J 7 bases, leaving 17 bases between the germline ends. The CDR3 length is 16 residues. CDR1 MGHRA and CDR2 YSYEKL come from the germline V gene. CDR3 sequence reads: CASSQTGGTFGEKLFF. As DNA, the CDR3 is TGCGCCAGCAGCCAAACGGGAGGGACATTTGGTGAAAAACTGTTTTTT.

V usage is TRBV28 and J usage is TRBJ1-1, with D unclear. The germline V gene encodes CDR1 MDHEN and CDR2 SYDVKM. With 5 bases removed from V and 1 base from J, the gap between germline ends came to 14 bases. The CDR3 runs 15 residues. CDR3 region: CASSLYSITNTEAFF. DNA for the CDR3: TGTGCCAGCAGTCTGTACAGCATCACGAACACTGAAGCTTTCTTT.

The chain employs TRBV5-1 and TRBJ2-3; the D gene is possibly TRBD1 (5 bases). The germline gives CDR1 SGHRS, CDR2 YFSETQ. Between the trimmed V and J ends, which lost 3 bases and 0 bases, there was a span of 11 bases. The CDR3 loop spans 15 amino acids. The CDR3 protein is CASSSFRQSTDTQYF. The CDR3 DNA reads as TGCGCCAGCAGCTCCTTTCGACAGAGCACAGATACGCAGTATTTT.

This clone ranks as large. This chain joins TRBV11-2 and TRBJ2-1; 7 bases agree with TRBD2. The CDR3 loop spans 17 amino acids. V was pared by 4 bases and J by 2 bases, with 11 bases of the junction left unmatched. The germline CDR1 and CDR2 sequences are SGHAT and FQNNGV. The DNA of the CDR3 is TGTGCCAGCAGCTCCCCGGCCAGCGGGGATCCCTACAATGAGCAGTTCTTC. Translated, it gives CASSSPASGDPYNEQFF.

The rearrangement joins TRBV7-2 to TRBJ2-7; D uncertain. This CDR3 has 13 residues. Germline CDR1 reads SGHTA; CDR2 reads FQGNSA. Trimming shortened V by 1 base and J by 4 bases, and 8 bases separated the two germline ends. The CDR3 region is CASSLVPGYEQYF. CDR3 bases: TGTGCCAGCAGCTTAGTTCCAGGTTACGAGCAGTACTTC.

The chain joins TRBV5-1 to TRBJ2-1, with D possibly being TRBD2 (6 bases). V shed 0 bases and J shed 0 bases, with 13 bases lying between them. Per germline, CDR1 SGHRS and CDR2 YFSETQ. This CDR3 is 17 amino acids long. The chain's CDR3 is CASSLGSGPSSYNEQFF. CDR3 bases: TGCGCCAGCAGCTTGGGGAGCGGGCCTAGCTCCTACAATGAGCAGTTCTTC.

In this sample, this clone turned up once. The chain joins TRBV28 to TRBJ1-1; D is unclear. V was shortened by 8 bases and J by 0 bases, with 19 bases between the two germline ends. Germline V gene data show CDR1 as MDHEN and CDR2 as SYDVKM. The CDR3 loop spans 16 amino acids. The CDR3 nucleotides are TGTGCCAGCGGTAGTTTCGGTACCAGATTGAACACTGAAGCTTTCTTT. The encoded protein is CASGSFGTRLNTEAFF.

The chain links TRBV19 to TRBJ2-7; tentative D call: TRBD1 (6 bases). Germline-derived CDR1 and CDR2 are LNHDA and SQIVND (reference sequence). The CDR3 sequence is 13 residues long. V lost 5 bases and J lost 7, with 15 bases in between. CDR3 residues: CASSYDRYGEQYF. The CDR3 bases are TGTGCCAGTAGTTACGACAGGTATGGTGAGCAGTACTTC.

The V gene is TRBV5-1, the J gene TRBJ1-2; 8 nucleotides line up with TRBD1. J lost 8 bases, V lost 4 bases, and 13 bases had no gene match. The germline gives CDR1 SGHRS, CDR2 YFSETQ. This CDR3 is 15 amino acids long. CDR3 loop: CASSQQDRGLMGYTF. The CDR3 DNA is TGCGCCAGCAGCCAGCAAGACAGGGGACTTATGGGCTACACCTTC.

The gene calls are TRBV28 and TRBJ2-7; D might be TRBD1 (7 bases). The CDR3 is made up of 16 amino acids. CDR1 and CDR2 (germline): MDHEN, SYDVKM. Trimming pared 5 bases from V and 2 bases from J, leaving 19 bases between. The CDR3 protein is CASSPPLAGGTYEQYF. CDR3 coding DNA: TGTGCCAGCAGTCCCCCGTTGGCAGGGGGGACCTACGAGCAGTACTTC.

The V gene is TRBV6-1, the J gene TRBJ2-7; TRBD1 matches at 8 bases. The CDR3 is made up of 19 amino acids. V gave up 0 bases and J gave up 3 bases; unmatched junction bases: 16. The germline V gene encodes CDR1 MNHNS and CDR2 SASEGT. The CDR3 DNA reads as TGTGCCAGCAGTGAAGCTGGGGGGATTAAGGACAGGGTGAGCTACGAGCAGTACTTC. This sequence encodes CASSEAGGIKDRVSYEQYF.

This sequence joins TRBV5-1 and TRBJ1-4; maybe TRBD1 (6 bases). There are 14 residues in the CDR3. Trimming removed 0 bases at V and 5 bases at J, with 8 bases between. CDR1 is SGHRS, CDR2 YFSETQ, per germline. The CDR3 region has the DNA TGCGCCAGCAGCTTGGCTACAGGGAATGAAAAACTGTTTTTT. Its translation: CASSLATGNEKLFF.

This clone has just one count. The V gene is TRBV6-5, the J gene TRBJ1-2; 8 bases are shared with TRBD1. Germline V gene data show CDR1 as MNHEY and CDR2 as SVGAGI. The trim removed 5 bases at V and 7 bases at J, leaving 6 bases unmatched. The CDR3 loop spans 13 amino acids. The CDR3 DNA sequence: TGTGCCAGCAGTAAACAGGGGGAGGGTGGCTACACCTTC. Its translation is CASSKQGEGGYTF.

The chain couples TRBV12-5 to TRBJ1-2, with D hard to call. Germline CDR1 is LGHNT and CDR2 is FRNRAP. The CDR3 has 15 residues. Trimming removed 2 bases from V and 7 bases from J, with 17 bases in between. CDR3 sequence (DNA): TGTGCTAGTGGTTTGCTCGAACGGGCAAATGGTGGCTACACCTTC. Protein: CASGLLERANGGYTF.

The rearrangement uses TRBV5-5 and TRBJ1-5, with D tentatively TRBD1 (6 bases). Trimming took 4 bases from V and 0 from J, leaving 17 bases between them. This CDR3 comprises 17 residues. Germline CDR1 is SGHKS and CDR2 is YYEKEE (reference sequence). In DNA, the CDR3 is TGTGCCAGCAGCCCCGAGGGGGGGACCTATAGCAATCAGCCCCAGCATTTT. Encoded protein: CASSPEGGTYSNQPQHF.